This T cell receptor (beta chain) was obtained from a study of T cells in localized non-small cell lung cancer. This clone was detected a few times. Its target is unknown. Study findings and constraints: In the blood, greater T cell density corresponded to longer overall survival. The tumor had only one region sequenced, so heterogeneity remains possible. For the top 100 tumor clones, a median roughly 56 also appeared in adjacent lung. The study found T cell clonality highest in uninvolved adjacent lung, above tumor.

TCRdb's copy holds only in-frame clones and misses some; the assay was immunoSEQ multiplex PCR. The data hold more than 2,500 clones, with just under 30% observed a single time. Per germline, CDR1 SGHNT and CDR2 YENEEA. There are 15 residues in the CDR3. The V gene end was trimmed by 6 bases and the J gene end by 5 bases; junction bases not matched to a gene: 10. The sample in question was lung tumor tissue, obtained before any cancer treatment. The sequence came from a woman aged 35-70 years with stage III lung adenocarcinoma. The chain uses TRBV11-3 and TRBJ1-1, with 9 positions matching TRBD1. CDR3 in DNA: TGTGCCAGCAGTTGGGGACAGGGACACTATACTGAAGCTTTCTTT. It codes for CASSWGQGHYTEAFF.